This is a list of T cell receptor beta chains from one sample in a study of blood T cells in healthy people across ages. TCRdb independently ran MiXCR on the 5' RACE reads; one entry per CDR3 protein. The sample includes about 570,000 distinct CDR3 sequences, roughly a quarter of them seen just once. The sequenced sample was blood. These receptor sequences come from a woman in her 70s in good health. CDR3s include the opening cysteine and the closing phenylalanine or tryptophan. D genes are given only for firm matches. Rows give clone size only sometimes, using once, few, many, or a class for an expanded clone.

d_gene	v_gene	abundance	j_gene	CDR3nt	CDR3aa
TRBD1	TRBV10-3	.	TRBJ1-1	TGTGCCATCAGTGAGGGGGACAGGGAGGCTTTCTTT	CAISEGDREAFF
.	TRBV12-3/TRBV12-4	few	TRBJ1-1	TGTGCCAGCAGTTCTACCCGGAACACTGAAGCTTTCTTT	CASSSTRNTEAFF
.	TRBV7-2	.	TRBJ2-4	TGTGCCAGCAACCCCTATTCGGGAGCCCAAAACATTCAGTACTTC	CASNPYSGAQNIQYF
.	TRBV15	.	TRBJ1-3	TGTGCCACCAGCAGAGATTATGGCGGCAGGGAATCTGGAAACACCATATATTTT	CATSRDYGGRESGNTIYF
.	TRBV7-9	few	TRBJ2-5	TGTGCCAGCAGCTCAACCGCACACGAAGAGACCCAGTACTTC	CASSSTAHEETQYF
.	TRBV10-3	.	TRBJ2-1	TGTGCCATCAGTGGACTGCAGGCTACTGGGCAGTTCTTC	CAISGLQATGQFF
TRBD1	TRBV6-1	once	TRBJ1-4	TGTGCCAGCAGTGACCGGGACAGGGGTCGAGAAAAACTGTTTTTT	CASSDRDRGREKLFF
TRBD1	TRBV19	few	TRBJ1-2	TGTGCCAGCGACGACAGGGGCTTTGGCTACACCTTC	CASDDRGFGYTF
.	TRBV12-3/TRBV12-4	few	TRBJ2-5	TGTGCCAGCAGTTTAGATCACGAAGAGACCCAGTACTTC	CASSLDHEETQYF
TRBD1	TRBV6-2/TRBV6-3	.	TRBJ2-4	TGTGCCAGCAGTTCCTGGGACAGGGGAGAGAACATTCAGTACTTC	CASSSWDRGENIQYF
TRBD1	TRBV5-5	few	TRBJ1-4	TGTGCCAGCATACAAGTACAGGGGGGTAATGAAAAACTGTTTTTT	CASIQVQGGNEKLFF
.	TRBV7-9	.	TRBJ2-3	TGTGCCAGCAGCGTGGAAGCTAGCACAGATACGCAGTATTTT	CASSVEASTDTQYF
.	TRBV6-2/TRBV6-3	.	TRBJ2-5	TGTGCCAGCAGCTCGAATAGCTACCCGACGGAGACCCAGTACTTC	CASSSNSYPTETQYF
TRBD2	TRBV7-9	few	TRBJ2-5	TGTGCCAGCAGCCCCTTTACTCGGGGGGGCCGAGAGACCCAGTACTTC	CASSPFTRGGRETQYF
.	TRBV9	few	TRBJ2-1	TGTGCCAGCAGCGTAGCTACCGAAGGGACACCTTCCTACAATGAGCAGTTCTTC	CASSVATEGTPSYNEQFF
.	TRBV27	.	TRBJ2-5	TGTGCCAGCAGAGGGACGGGGGAGACCCAGTACTTC	CASRGTGETQYF
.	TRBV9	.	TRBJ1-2	TGTGCCAGCAGCGTAGACGCAGGAAACTATGGCTACACCTTC	CASSVDAGNYGYTF
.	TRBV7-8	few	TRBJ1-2	TGTGCCAGCAGCTTAGCAACGTGGGATGGCTACACCTTC	CASSLATWDGYTF
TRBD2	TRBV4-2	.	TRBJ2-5	TGTGCCAGCAGCCACGGACTAGCGGGGGGGCTTCGAGAGACCCAGTACTTC	CASSHGLAGGLRETQYF
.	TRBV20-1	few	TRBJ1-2	TGCAGTGCTAGACCCCGCAATCACTATGGCTACACCTTC	CSARPRNHYGYTF
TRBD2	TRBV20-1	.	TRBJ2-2	TGCAGTGCTAGAGTAGGGCTAGCGGTCAACACCGGGGAGCTGTTTTTT	CSARVGLAVNTGELFF
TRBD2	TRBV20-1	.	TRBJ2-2	TGCAGTGCTAGAGGTCCGGGAGGGGGGAACACCGGGGAGCTGTTTTTT	CSARGPGGGNTGELFF
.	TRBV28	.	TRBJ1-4	TGTGCCACCCTTACAGCAGTTTACAATGAAAAACTGTTTTTT	CATLTAVYNEKLFF
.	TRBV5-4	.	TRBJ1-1	TGTGCCAGCAGGGTTCAGGGAGGGAGAAACACTGAAGCTTTCTTT	CASRVQGGRNTEAFF
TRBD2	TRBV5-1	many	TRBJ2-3	TGCGCCAGCAGCTCTAGCGGGGGGAACACAGATACGCAGTATTTT	CASSSSGGNTDTQYF
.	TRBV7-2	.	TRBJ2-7	TGTGCCAGCAGCCCGACCCCTCGCGTCGAGCAGTACTTC	CASSPTPRVEQYF
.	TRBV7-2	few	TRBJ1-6	TGTGCCAGCAGCTTAAAGAGGGCAGGGACTAATTCACCCCTCCACTTT	CASSLKRAGTNSPLHF
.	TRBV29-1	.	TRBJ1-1	TGCAGCGTTTTTCCGACCACTGAAGCTTTCTTT	CSVFPTTEAFF
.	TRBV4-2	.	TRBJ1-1	TGTGCCAGCAGCATCCACAGGGTTCCGAACACTGAAGCTTTCTTT	CASSIHRVPNTEAFF
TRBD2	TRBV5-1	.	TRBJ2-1	TGCGCCAGCAGCCTGCCTAGCGGGGGGTATGTTAGCTCCTACAATGAGCAGTTCTTC	CASSLPSGGYVSSYNEQFF
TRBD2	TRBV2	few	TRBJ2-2	TGTGCCAGCATCTCCGGGACTAGCGGGGGGCTAAACACCGGGGAGCTGTTTTTT	CASISGTSGGLNTGELFF
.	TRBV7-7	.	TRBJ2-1	TGTGCTAGCAGCTTAGGGGCTTGGGGGACGGGGCATGAGCAGTTCTTC	CASSLGAWGTGHEQFF
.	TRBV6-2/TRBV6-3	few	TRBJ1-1	TGTGCCAGCAGTTACTTCGGCAGGGGCACTGAAGCTTTCTTT	CASSYFGRGTEAFF
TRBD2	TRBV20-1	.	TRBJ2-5	TGCAGTGCTAGAGATCCTACTAGCGGGGGGAGTTCTCACTTC	CSARDPTSGGSSHF
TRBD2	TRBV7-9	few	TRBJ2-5	TGTGCCAGCAGCACTATAGCGGGGGGGTACCAAGAGACCCAGTACTTC	CASSTIAGGYQETQYF
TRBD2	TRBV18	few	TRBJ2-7	TGTGCCAGCTCACCACCGACAGCGGGGGGGCCAGGGGAGCAGTACTTC	CASSPPTAGGPGEQYF
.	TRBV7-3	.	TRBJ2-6	TGTGCCAGCAGCCCCCGGGCAGGCCGCTCTGGGGCCAACGTCCTGACTTTC	CASSPRAGRSGANVLTF
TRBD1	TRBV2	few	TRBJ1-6	TGTGCCAGCAGTGCAACCAGGACAGGCGTCAACTTT	CASSATRTGVNF
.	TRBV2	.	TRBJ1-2	TGTGCCAGCAGTGACCTCAATGGCTACACCTTC	CASSDLNGYTF
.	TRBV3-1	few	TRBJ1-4	TGTGCCAGCAGGCCTATGACGGAAACAGTCCCTATCGGTGAAAAACTGTTTTTT	CASRPMTETVPIGEKLFF
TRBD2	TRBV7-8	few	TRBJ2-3	TGTGCCAGCAGCTTAGTTCAGCGGGGCTACACAGATACGCAGTATTTT	CASSLVQRGYTDTQYF
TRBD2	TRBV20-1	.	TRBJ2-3	TGCAGTTCGCGAGCGGGAGCCACAGATACGCAGTATTTT	CSSRAGATDTQYF
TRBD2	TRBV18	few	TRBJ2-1	TGTGCCAGCTCACCGCAGCGGGGGGGCACTAATGAGCAGTTCTTC	CASSPQRGGTNEQFF
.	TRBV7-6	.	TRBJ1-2	TGTGCCAGCAGCTTACTTCAGGGAGACAACTATGGCTACACCTTC	CASSLLQGDNYGYTF
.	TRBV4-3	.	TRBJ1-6	TGCGCCAGCAGCCAAGGCAACGGATACACCCTCCACTTT	CASSQGNGYTLHF
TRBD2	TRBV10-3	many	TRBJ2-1	TGTGCCATCAGTGAGTCGTGGACTAGGAATGAGCAGTTCTTC	CAISESWTRNEQFF
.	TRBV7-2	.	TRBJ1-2	TGTGCCAGCAGCTACCTTATGGGCTATGGCTACACCTTC	CASSYLMGYGYTF
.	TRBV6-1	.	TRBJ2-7	TGTGCCAGCAGTGAAAGGACAGCCTACGAGCAGTACTTC	CASSERTAYEQYF
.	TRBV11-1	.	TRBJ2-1	TGTGCCAGCAGCTTAGGGCAGCTAAGCTCCTACAATGAGCAGTTCTTC	CASSLGQLSSYNEQFF
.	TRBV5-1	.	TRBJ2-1	TGCGCCAGTGGTCAGGGAGTAGGCAATGAGCAGTTCTTC	CASGQGVGNEQFF
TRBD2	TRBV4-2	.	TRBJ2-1	TGTGCCAGCAGCCAAGTTTCCCTGACTAGCGGGATTTACAATGAGCAGTTCTTC	CASSQVSLTSGIYNEQFF
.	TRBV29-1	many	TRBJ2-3	TGCAGCGTTGATGCCATGGGAGATACGCAGTATTTT	CSVDAMGDTQYF
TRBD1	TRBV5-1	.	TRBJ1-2	TGCGCCAGCAGCTTGCTGGCACCGGGACAGGGGGACTATGGCTACACCTTC	CASSLLAPGQGDYGYTF
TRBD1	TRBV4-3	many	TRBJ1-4	TGCGCCAGCAGCCAGGCCGTGACAGGGAAAAATGAAAAACTGTTTTTT	CASSQAVTGKNEKLFF
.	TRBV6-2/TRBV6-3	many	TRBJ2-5	TGTGCCAGCAGTTACCGGCTAGTGTCGGAGACCCAGTACTTC	CASSYRLVSETQYF